What follows is one TCR beta chain and its context. As yet, its antigen is unknown. The data were taken from a study of cytomegalovirus exposure and HLA in healthy donors. With 60 Vbeta and 13 Jbeta primers, the PCR was carried out. Only in-frame clones appear in the TCRdb table, and some are missing; sequencing was by immunoSEQ multiplex PCR. This sample has approximately 130,000 clones, with roughly 84% found just once. Notes on the study in general: A later analysis reportedly identified an Asian-associated ancestry cluster as carrying fewer N-insertions than the approximately 640-donor mean. Exclusion as indistinguishable affected some V segments, including TRBV6-2 and TRBV6-3. The study designated 160 or so TCR beta chains cytomegalovirus-associated.

The germline V gene has CDR1 SGHVS and CDR2 FQNEAQ. The CDR3 has 15 amino acids. V shed 7 bases and J shed 0 bases, with 13 bases lying between them. Input material: PBMCs. V and J are TRBV7-8 and TRBJ1-3; D unresolved. This receptor was obtained from a man aged 50 or older in good health and CMV-seronegative. The CDR3 loop reads CASTRGRSSGNTIYF. The CDR3 DNA is TGTGCCAGCACCCGAGGGCGGAGCTCTGGAAACACCATATATTTT.